The 13 T cell receptor beta chains given below trace back to one sample, sequenced in a study of monozygotic twins with inflammatory bowel disease. TCRdb re-called the 5' RACE reads, yielding one record per CDR3 amino acid sequence without DNA. Recorded for this sample: about 330,000 distinct CDR3 sequences. Sequencing was performed on blood. Receptors were obtained from a human donor with ulcerative colitis or Crohn's disease, or a healthy co-twin of an affected twin (not recorded which).

This chain links TRBV5-1 with TRBJ1-4; TCRdb selects TRBD1, and the lack of DNA leaves this call unchecked. This CDR3 region has 14 residues. The germline CDR1 and CDR2 sequences are SGHRS and YFSETQ. CDR3: CASSPDRVSEKLFF.

The V call is TRBV4-1, the J call TRBJ2-7; TCRdb's D gene call, TRBD1, goes unchecked for lack of DNA. The CDR3 covers 12 residues. Germline CDR1 reads MGHRA; CDR2 reads YSYEKL. CDR3 in amino acids: CASSVQGGEQYF.

V usage is TRBV6-2 or TRBV6-3 and J usage is TRBJ1-1. This CDR3 comprises 14 residues. Per the germline V gene, CDR1 is MNHEY and CDR2 is SVGEGT. This CDR3 reads CASRTNSWNTEAFF.

The chain joins TRBV4-1 to TRBJ1-1; TCRdb names TRBD1, which stays unverified in the absence of DNA. This CDR3 region has 16 residues. Germline CDR1 is MGHRA and CDR2 is YSYEKL. The CDR3 spells CASSQDSGLLNTEAFF.

The rearrangement joins TRBV7-9 to TRBJ1-4. The CDR3 has 15 residues. Germline CDR1 SEHNR, CDR2 FQNEAQ (reference sequence). This chain's CDR3 is CASSPALSGDEKLFF.

The V call is TRBV5-1, the J call TRBJ2-7; TCRdb selects TRBD2, and the lack of DNA leaves this call unchecked. The CDR3 spans 15 residues. CDR1 is SGHRS and CDR2 is YFSETQ in the germline V gene. CDR3 region: CASSLGVAGGREQYF.

The rearrangement uses TRBV5-6 and TRBJ2-4; TCRdb names TRBD1, which stays unverified in the absence of DNA. Germline assignment: CDR1 SGHDT and CDR2 YYEEEE. The CDR3 consists of 17 residues. The CDR3 spells CASSLSGTLRVVNIQYF.

The gene calls are TRBV5-1 and TRBJ2-1; the TCRdb D gene call, TRBD1, has no DNA to confirm it. Germline assignment: CDR1 SGHRS and CDR2 YFSETQ. The CDR3 is made up of 16 amino acids. CDR3 region: CASSPGYPLGYNEQFF.

The chain combines TRBV20-1 with TRBJ1-1; TCRdb designates TRBD1, a call that cannot be tested without DNA. CDR3 length: 14 residues. The germline V gene has CDR1 DFQATT and CDR2 SNEGSKA (reference sequence). CDR3 loop: CSANRQGGNTEAFF.

The gene calls are TRBV20-1 and TRBJ2-3; TCRdb names TRBD1, which stays unverified in the absence of DNA. The germline V gene has CDR1 DFQATT and CDR2 SNEGSKA (reference sequence). This CDR3 has 14 amino acids. CDR3 protein: CSASEGTETDTQYF.

V usage is TRBV5-1 and J usage is TRBJ2-2. This CDR3 is 13 amino acids long. Germline loops: CDR1 SGHRS, CDR2 YFSETQ. This chain's CDR3 is CASSLAGTGELFF.

This chain links TRBV12-3 or TRBV12-4 with TRBJ1-1; as DNA is missing, the TRBD1 call by TCRdb cannot be tested. The CDR3 is 17 amino acids. Here the CDR3 reads CASSPGTGRIGGTEAFF.

The chain links TRBV29-1 to TRBJ1-2; lacking DNA, the TRBD1 call made by TCRdb goes unchecked. The length of the CDR3 is 14 residues. Germline V CDR1 and CDR2: SQVTM, ANQGSEA. The CDR3 sequence: CSVGGTGATYGYTF.